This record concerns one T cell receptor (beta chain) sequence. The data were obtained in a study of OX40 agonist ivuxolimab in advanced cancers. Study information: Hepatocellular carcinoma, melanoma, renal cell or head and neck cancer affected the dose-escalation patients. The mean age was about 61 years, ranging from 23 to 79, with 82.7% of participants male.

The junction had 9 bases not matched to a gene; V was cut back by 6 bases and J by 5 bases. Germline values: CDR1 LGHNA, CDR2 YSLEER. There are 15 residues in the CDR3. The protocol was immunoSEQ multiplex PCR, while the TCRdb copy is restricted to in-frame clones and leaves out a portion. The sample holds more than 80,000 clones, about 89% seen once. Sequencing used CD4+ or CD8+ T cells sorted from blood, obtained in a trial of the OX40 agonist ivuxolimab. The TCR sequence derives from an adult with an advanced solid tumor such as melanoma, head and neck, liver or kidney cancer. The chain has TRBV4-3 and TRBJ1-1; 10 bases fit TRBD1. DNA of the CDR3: TGCGCCAGCAGTCCCGACAGGGGGCGGGGGACTGAAGCTTTCTTT. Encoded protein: CASSPDRGRGTEAFF.